The clone carrying this TCR beta chain was recorded at least ten times. As yet, its antigen is unknown. The sample comes from a study of T cells after yellow fever vaccination. TCRdb reprocessed the 5' RACE reads with MiXCR, giving one entry per CDR3 protein. Of roughly 300,000 distinct CDR3 sequences in the sample, roughly 6.8% are singletons; the top ten hold roughly a sixth. This CDR3 contains 15 residues. The germline V gene encodes CDR1 SGHTA and CDR2 FQGNSA. V was trimmed by 5 bases and J by 0 bases, leaving 12 bases between them. Whole-study results and caveats: Researchers cautioned that FACS-sorted repertoires could harbor abundant clonotypes contaminating from the bulk population. Clones that expanded after primary vaccination mostly reappeared after the booster (just over 95% CD4, roughly 87% CD8).

The clonotype originates from a man younger than 35 who received the YFV17D yellow fever vaccine. This sample comprised PBMCs, obtained more than 35 days after the first yellow fever vaccination. This chain uses TRBV7-2 with TRBJ2-3, with D perhaps TRBD2 (6 bases). The CDR3 region has the DNA TGTGCCAGCAGCCTAGGAGGGTTTAGCACAGATACGCAGTATTTT. This gives the protein CASSLGGFSTDTQYF.